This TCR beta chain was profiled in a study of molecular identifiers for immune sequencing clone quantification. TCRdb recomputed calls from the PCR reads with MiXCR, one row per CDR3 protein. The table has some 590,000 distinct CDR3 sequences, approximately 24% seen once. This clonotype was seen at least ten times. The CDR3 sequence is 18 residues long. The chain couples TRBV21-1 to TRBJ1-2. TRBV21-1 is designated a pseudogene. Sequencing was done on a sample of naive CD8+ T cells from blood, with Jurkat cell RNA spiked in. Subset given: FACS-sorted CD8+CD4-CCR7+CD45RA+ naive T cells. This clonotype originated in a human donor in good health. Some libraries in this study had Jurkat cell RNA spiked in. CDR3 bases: TGTGCCAGCAGCAAAGGAAGGACGGCAGCTAACTATGGCTACTCCTACACCTTC. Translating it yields CASSKGRTAANYGYSYTF.